Listed below are T cell receptor beta chains from one sample, sequenced in a study of patients and donors after allogeneic stem cell transplantation. TCRdb used MiXCR to reprocess the RT-PCR reads, holding one entry per CDR3 protein. The sample records about a million distinct CDR3 sequences, 15% to 20% being singletons. The sample comprised blood, either unsorted or a sorted T cell fraction (not recorded which). These receptors originate from a human donor who was either an allogeneic HSCT recipient or a stem cell or donor lymphocyte infusion donor (not recorded which). It is not recorded whose cells these are; they may come from a transplant donor. CDR3s include the opening cysteine and the closing phenylalanine or tryptophan. D genes are given only for firm matches. Expanded clones are given a class, and other clones once, few, many or no size at all.

v_gene	len	d_gene	j_gene	abundance	CDR3aa	CDR3nt
TRBV2	15	-	TRBJ1-6	-	CASSAESSYNSPLHF	TGTGCCAGCAGTGCAGAAAGCTCCTATAATTCACCCCTCCACTTT
TRBV20-1	14	TRBD2	TRBJ2-3	few	CSAQRSGRTDTQYF	TGCAGTGCTCAACGTAGCGGGAGGACAGATACGCAGTATTTT
TRBV25-1	17	TRBD2	TRBJ2-7	few	CASSGGTSGRVSYEQYF	TGTGCCAGCAGCGGTGGGACTAGCGGGAGGGTAAGCTACGAGCAGTACTTC
TRBV20-1	12	TRBD1	TRBJ2-5	few	CSAGDREETQYF	TGCAGTGCTGGGGACAGGGAAGAGACCCAGTACTTC
TRBV5-6	12	-	TRBJ2-5	-	CASKVQAETQYF	TGTGCCAGCAAAGTCCAGGCGGAGACCCAGTACTTC
TRBV7-6	15	-	TRBJ1-6	-	CASSLNQGNDSPLHF	TGTGCCAGCAGCTTAAACCAGGGGAACGATTCACCCCTCCACTTT
TRBV20-1	14	TRBD2	TRBJ2-5	-	CSAALAGNGETQYF	TGCAGTGCTGCCTTAGCGGGAAATGGGGAGACCCAGTACTTC
TRBV5-1	14	TRBD1	TRBJ1-1	many	CARFTGDLNTEAFF	TGCGCCAGATTTACAGGGGACCTGAACACTGAAGCTTTCTTT
TRBV3-1	12	-	TRBJ2-7	few	CASSQEPLEQYF	TGTGCCAGCAGCCAAGAACCCTTGGAGCAGTACTTC
TRBV10-2	13	-	TRBJ2-7	-	CASSESGAYEQYF	TGCGCCAGCAGTGAGTCCGGGGCCTACGAGCAGTACTTC
TRBV20-1	14	-	TRBJ2-7	many	CSATHAGVLPFPLF	TGCAGTGCTACCCACGCAGGGGTCCTTCCCTTCCCCCTCTTC
TRBV18	15	-	TRBJ2-1	many	CASSSSVDSYNEQFF	TGTGCCAGCTCGTCTAGCGTTGACTCCTACAATGAGCAGTTCTTC
TRBV20-1	14	-	TRBJ1-1	few	CSAAGKQLNTEAFF	TGCAGTGCCGCAGGGAAACAACTGAACACTGAAGCTTTCTTT
TRBV20-1	16	-	TRBJ2-7	-	CSAMGPGERGSYEQYF	TGCAGTGCTATGGGGCCAGGGGAGCGGGGCTCCTACGAGCAGTACTTC
TRBV5-6	12	TRBD2	TRBJ2-5	-	CATGGSQETQYF	TGTGCCACCGGGGGGTCACAAGAGACCCAGTACTTC
TRBV5-1	17	TRBD1	TRBJ1-2	few	CASSFAGTGLEVYGYTF	TGCGCCAGCAGCTTTGCCGGGACAGGATTGGAGGTCTATGGCTACACCTTC
TRBV10-3	15	-	TRBJ2-1	few	CAINSSPLQYNEQFF	TGTGCCATCAACTCCAGCCCTCTACAATACAATGAGCAGTTCTTC
TRBV5-1	15	-	TRBJ2-3	-	CASSLARGKTDTQYF	TGCGCCAGCAGCTTGGCCCGCGGGAAGACAGATACGCAGTATTTT
TRBV20-1	14	TRBD1	TRBJ2-1	few	CSARGQGFYNEQFF	TGCAGTGCTAGAGGACAGGGGTTCTACAATGAGCAGTTCTTC
TRBV20-1	14	TRBD2	TRBJ2-7	-	CSARAGGRLDEQYF	TGCAGTGCTAGAGCCGGCGGGAGACTCGACGAGCAGTACTTC
TRBV25-1	16	-	TRBJ2-2	few	CASTPIGGPNTGELFF	TGTGCCAGCACCCCAATCGGGGGCCCGAACACCGGGGAGCTGTTTTTT
TRBV20-1	12	-	TRBJ1-1	few	CSAPPGGTEAFF	TGCAGTGCTCCCCCTGGGGGCACTGAAGCTTTCTTT
TRBV6-1	13	-	TRBJ2-3	-	CASTFPGTDTQYF	TGTGCCAGCACCTTCCCGGGCACAGATACGCAGTATTTT
TRBV6-2/TRBV6-3	16	TRBD2	TRBJ2-1	-	CASNPIAGVGYNEQFF	TGTGCCAGCAACCCTATAGCGGGAGTTGGTTACAATGAGCAGTTCTTC
TRBV27	15	-	TRBJ1-2	few	CASKLKAAGGYGYTF	TGTGCCAGCAAGCTTAAAGCGGCGGGGGGGTATGGCTACACCTTC
TRBV20-1	14	TRBD1	TRBJ2-5	-	CSARRDRAQETQYF	TGCAGTGCGCGCCGGGACAGGGCGCAAGAGACCCAGTACTTC
TRBV9	18	TRBD1	TRBJ2-4	-	CASTPSLDREVAKNIQYF	TGTGCCAGCACACCCTCCCTGGACAGGGAAGTGGCCAAAAACATTCAGTACTTC